These 9 T cell receptor beta chains were all obtained from the same sample, sequenced in a study of lymphopenia after photon versus proton radiotherapy. The assay was immunoSEQ multiplex PCR, and TCRdb's table has in-frame clones only and misses some. In the table there are roughly 38,000 clones, approximately 90% of which are singletons. The source was peripheral blood, collected from a patient treated with photon-based radiotherapy. The source is a man in his 60s with cholangiocarcinoma.

This clone was seen only once. The chain uses TRBV28 and TRBJ2-7, with D perhaps matching TRBD1 (5 bases). Trimming removed 3 bases from V and 2 bases from J, with 8 bases in between. The CDR3 is made up of 13 amino acids. Germline V gives CDR1 MDHEN, CDR2 SYDVKM. CDR3 amino acids: CASSFTRAYEQYF. The DNA for the CDR3 is TGTGCCAGCAGTTTTACCAGGGCCTACGAGCAGTACTTC.

V gene TRBV6-5 combines with J gene TRBJ1-1; D is perhaps TRBD1 (5 bases). In germline, CDR1 is MNHEY, CDR2 SVGAGI. The ends were cut back, 2 bases at V and 7 bases at J, with 17 bases in the middle. This CDR3 is 15 amino acids long. The CDR3 sequence: CASSYTDLGTNEAFF. In DNA, the CDR3 is TGTGCCAGCAGTTACACTGACCTCGGGACCAATGAAGCTTTCTTT.

In its sample, this clone was seen once. The chain has TRBV4-1 and TRBJ2-7; 8 positions match TRBD1. With 5 bases clipped from V and 0 bases from J, the junction kept 6 bases outside the gene matches. The germline CDR1 and CDR2 sequences are MGHRA and YSYEKL. This CDR3 contains 15 residues. The CDR3 DNA is TGCGCCAGCAGCGCCGACAGGGGTACCTCCTACGAGCAGTACTTC. Protein: CASSADRGTSYEQYF.

Notes on this clone: One end of the junction does not line up with germline, which may come from a read error. The CDR3: CASSYSGGEGTNF. As DNA, the CDR3 is TGTGCCAGCAGTTACTCAGGGGGCGAGGGGACGAACTTC. J is TRBJ2-7 and V is TRBV6-6, with 7 nucleotides matching TRBD1. Germline-derived CDR1 and CDR2 are MNHNY and SVGAGI (reference sequence). The CDR3 consists of 13 residues.

The genes are TRBV4-3 and TRBJ2-3, with 11 bases that match TRBD2. CDR3 size: 16 residues. The ends lost 1 base at V and 4 bases at J; junction bases unmatched: 4. The germline V gene encodes CDR1 LGHNA and CDR2 YSLEER. The CDR3 nucleotides are TGCGCCAGCAGCCAAGCGTCTAGCGGGGGGCCAGATACGCAGTATTTT. It translates to CASSQASSGGPDTQYF.

In this sample, this clone turned up once. This sequence joins TRBV18 and TRBJ2-7; no definite D call. The CDR3 consists of 16 residues. The germline V gene has CDR1 KGHSH and CDR2 LQKENI. V shed 2 bases and J shed 0 bases, with 14 bases lying between them. CDR3 in DNA: TGTGCCAGCTCACCAGAATACAGTTTCTTCTCCTACGAGCAGTACTTC. It yields the protein CASSPEYSFFSYEQYF.

This chain joins TRBV5-5 and TRBJ1-5, with a possible D match to TRBD1 (5 bases). CDR1 is SGHKS and CDR2 is YYEKEE in the germline V gene (reference sequence). V lost 4 bases, J lost 2 bases, and 16 bases lay in between. The CDR3 loop spans 16 amino acids. In nucleotides, the CDR3 is TGTGCCAGCAGCCGGGACGGGGGGTCGGGCAATCAGCCCCAGCATTTT. This encodes CASSRDGGSGNQPQHF. The whole variable domain, remainder taken from reference TRBV5-5 and TRBJ1-5, is DAGVTQSPTHLIKTRGQQVTLRCSPISGHKSVSWYQQVLGQGPQFIFQYYEKEERGRGNFPDRFSARQFPNYSSELNVNALLLGDSALYLCASSRDGGSGNQPQHFGDGTRLSIL.

This chain joins TRBV7-2 and TRBJ2-1; no definite D call. The CDR3 loop spans 15 amino acids. Germline CDR1 and CDR2: SGHTA and FQGNSA. Trimming left V 1 base short and J 4 bases short, with 11 bases between. CDR3 coding DNA: TGTGCCAGCAGCTTAGGAACGGACGGATACAATGAGCAGTTCTTC. This encodes CASSLGTDGYNEQFF.

V and J are TRBV20-1 and TRBJ2-5; no clear D. V shed 2 bases and J shed 4 bases, with 2 bases lying between them. The V gene's germline CDR1 is DFQATT and CDR2 SNEGSKA (reference sequence). The CDR3 totals 10 residues. Here the CDR3 reads CSARSETQYF. Here the CDR3 DNA reads TGCAGTGCTAGATCAGAGACCCAGTACTTC.